This T cell receptor (beta chain) stems from a study of blood T cell repertoires in COVID-19. Study background: The samples span acute and convalescent COVID-19 from the United States, Italy and Spain.

Patients of the Seattle cohort, enrolled during active infection, were followed longitudinally. As processed by the authors: Amplification of reference gene primers was used by the study to estimate nucleated cell counts. This table comes from immunoSEQ multiplex PCR, and its TCRdb copy is limited to in-frame clones, with some not included. V, J and clone size reflect that table, while D and trimming were determined from the DNA. The table lists 300,000 to 450,000 clones, 87% of them singletons. Trimming removed 5 bases from V and 6 bases from J; junction bases left unmatched: 2. The length of the CDR3 is 14 residues. The V gene's germline CDR1 is LNHDA and CDR2 SQIVND (reference sequence).

The sample consisted of peripheral blood. The receptor was isolated from an older woman with COVID-19, enrolled during active disease. The chain uses TRBV19 and TRBJ2-1, with 12 bases that match TRBD2. The CDR3 DNA sequence: TGTGCCAGTAGTCGGACTAGCGGGGCCAATGAGCAGTTCTTC. This sequence encodes CASSRTSGANEQFF.